The 27 T cell receptor beta chains below come from one sample, sequenced in a study of graft-versus-host responses after intestinal transplantation. Profiled with immunoSEQ multiplex PCR; TCRdb holds only in-frame clones, not every one. The sample shows 80,000 to 100,000 clones, 92% of them seen only once. These receptors are not linked to any known antigen. The sequencing here drew on unstimulated CD4+ T cells sorted from spleen or lymph node cells, taken before intestinal transplant. Receptors originate from a human donor who received an intestinal transplant.

This clone was observed once. CDR3 protein: CASGLQVGLAGEGEQFF. The DNA of the CDR3 is TGTGCTAGTGGCCTTCAGGTGGGACTAGCGGGAGAGGGTGAGCAGTTCTTC. This chain joins TRBV12-5 and TRBJ2-1, with 14 nucleotides matching TRBD2. The length of the CDR3 is 17 residues. The germline gives CDR1 LGHNT, CDR2 FRNRAP. J was trimmed by 9 bases and V by 6 bases; bases with no gene match: 13.

The rearrangement uses TRBV27 and TRBJ2-5, with D possibly being TRBD2 (5 bases). The end of the DNA fits TRBJ2-7 better, so the J call may be wrong. The CDR3 is 14 residues long. Germline CDR1 reads MNHEY; CDR2 reads SMNVEV (reference sequence). The CDR3 loop is CASSRSRRFYEQYF. The CDR3 DNA reads TGTGCCAGCAGTAGGAGCCGGAGGTTCTACGAGCAGTACTTC.

This chain uses TRBV4-2 with TRBJ1-2, with D tentatively TRBD1 (6 bases). The CDR3 runs to 15 residues. The germline V and J ends were trimmed by 7 bases and 1 base, with 16 bases remaining between them. Looked up from germline, CDR1 is LGHNA and CDR2 is YNFKEQ. Here the CDR3 reads CASTPQGMYNYGYTF. The CDR3 coding sequence is TGTGCCAGCACCCCGCAGGGGATGTATAACTATGGCTACACCTTC.

The chain employs TRBV5-1 and TRBJ2-5, with 12 bases matching TRBD1. The CDR3 runs 18 residues. With V trimmed by 1 base and J by 4 bases, 11 bases remained unmatched. Germline values: CDR1 SGHRS, CDR2 YFSETQ. Here the CDR3 reads CASSLLGTGGAVVETQYF. The CDR3 DNA is TGCGCCAGCAGCTTGCTTGGGACAGGGGGCGCGGTGGTAGAGACCCAGTACTTC.

This clone was observed a single time. The rearrangement uses TRBV27 and TRBJ1-1; D unclear. The V end was cut by 3 bases, the J end by 1 base, with 12 bases between. From germline, CDR1 is MNHEY and CDR2 SMNVEV (reference sequence). The CDR3 length is 15 residues. CDR3 region: CASSLRASGNTEAFF. In nucleotides, the CDR3 is TGTGCCAGCAGTTTGCGGGCCTCGGGGAACACTGAAGCTTTCTTT.

The J gene is TRBJ2-3, the V gene TRBV12-5, with 8 nucleotides matching TRBD2. Per the germline V gene, CDR1 is LGHNT and CDR2 is FRNRAP. Trimming removed 3 bases from V and 2 bases from J; junction bases left unmatched: 10. The length of the CDR3 is 17 residues. The CDR3 DNA reads as TGTGCTAGTGGTTTTAATCCGACTAGCGCCCACACAGATACGCAGTATTTT. As protein: CASGFNPTSAHTDTQYF.

V is TRBV5-6 and J is TRBJ1-6; 10 bases match TRBD1. CDR3 length: 15 residues. CDR1 and CDR2 (germline): SGHDT, YYEEEE. V trimming: 2 bases; J trimming: 9 bases; junction bases outside the gene matches: 5. The CDR3 here is CASSFLGTGASPLHF. Here the CDR3 DNA reads TGTGCCAGCAGCTTTCTAGGGACAGGGGCTTCACCCCTCCACTTT.

The J gene is TRBJ2-7, the V gene TRBV28; 8 bases match TRBD1. This CDR3 is 14 amino acids long. The ends lost 3 bases at V and 3 bases at J; junction bases unmatched: 4. The germline V gene encodes CDR1 MDHEN and CDR2 SYDVKM. In nucleotides, the CDR3 is TGTGCCAGCAGTTTGGGGGACAGGAACTACGAGCAGTACTTC. It translates to CASSLGDRNYEQYF.

V is TRBV6-5 and J is TRBJ2-1; TRBD1 agrees at 8 bases. The CDR3 contains 15 residues. V was clipped by 4 bases and J by 2 bases; unmatched bases: 4. The germline V gene has CDR1 MNHEY and CDR2 SVGAGI. The DNA for the CDR3 is TGTGCCAGCAGTTCGGCGGGACAGGCCTACAATGAGCAGTTCTTC. Translation gives CASSSAGQAYNEQFF.

V gene TRBV18 combines with J gene TRBJ2-7, with D perhaps matching TRBD2 (5 bases). V shed 2 bases and J shed 3 bases, with 11 bases lying between them. Germline CDR1 KGHSH, CDR2 LQKENI. This CDR3 comprises 14 residues. CDR3 protein: CASSPGGKNYEQYF. The CDR3 DNA reads TGTGCCAGCTCACCAGGAGGAAAAAACTACGAGCAGTACTTC.

The chain employs TRBV9 and TRBJ1-4; D is possibly TRBD1 (6 bases). With 4 bases removed from V and 4 bases from J, the gap between germline ends came to 11 bases. Germline V gene sequence: CDR1 SGDLS, CDR2 YYNGEE. This CDR3 has 14 amino acids. The CDR3 sequence is CASSPGQYNEKLFF. The CDR3 DNA reads as TGTGCCAGCAGCCCTGGACAGTATAATGAAAAACTGTTTTTT. The full variable domain, its missing parts supplied by reference TRBV9 and TRBJ1-4, is DSGVTQTPKHLITATGQRVTLRCSPRSGDLSVYWYQQSLDQGLQFLIQYYNGEERAKGNILERFSAQQFPDLHSELNLSSLELGDSALYFCASSPGQYNEKLFFGSGTQLSVL.

The J gene is TRBJ2-3, the V gene TRBV27, with D unclear. V lost 0 bases and J 0 bases, leaving 10 bases between the germline ends. The germline CDR1 and CDR2 sequences are MNHEY and SMNVEV (reference sequence). The CDR3 is 16 residues long. CDR3 amino acids: CASSLSRFRSTDTQYF. DNA for the CDR3: TGTGCCAGCAGTTTATCGAGGTTCCGTAGCACAGATACGCAGTATTTT.

The CDR3 DNA sequence: TGTGCCAGCAGTACAAGAAACACTGAAGCTTTCTTT. This encodes CASSTRNTEAFF. The chain uses TRBV2 and TRBJ1-1, with D unresolved. CDR1 is SNHLY, CDR2 FYNNEI, per germline. The CDR3 sequence is 12 residues long. V gave up 5 bases and J gave up 2 bases, with 6 bases separating them. Drawing the rest from reference TRBV2 and TRBJ1-1, the complete variable domain is EPEVTQTPSHQVTQMGQEVILRCVPISNHLYFYWYRQILGQKVEFLVSFYNNEISEKSEIFDDQFSVERPDGSNFTLKIRSTKLEDSAMYFCASSTRNTEAFFGQGTRLTVV.

The rearrangement uses TRBV6-5 and TRBJ1-2; D is unclear. The CDR3 sequence is 16 residues long. The V end lost 0 bases, the J end lost 3 bases, and 14 bases lay between the germline ends. Germline V gene data show CDR1 as MNHEY and CDR2 as SVGAGI. The CDR3 loop reads CASSYSRSGGHYGYTF. The CDR3 region has the DNA TGTGCCAGCAGTTACTCACGCTCGGGTGGTCACTATGGCTACACCTTC.

The rearrangement joins TRBV2 to TRBJ2-3, with D tentatively TRBD1 (5 bases). The V gene's germline CDR1 is SNHLY and CDR2 FYNNEI. The CDR3 consists of 15 residues. V lost 4 bases to trimming and J lost 5 bases, with 16 bases between them. CDR3 nucleotide sequence: TGTGCCAGCAGTGTGGAAGGGCAGGGTGGAGATACGCAGTATTTT. As protein: CASSVEGQGGDTQYF.

V is TRBV29-1 and J is TRBJ2-7; 7 nucleotides line up with TRBD2. J gave up 0 bases and V 6 bases, and 17 bases lay outside the gene matches. The CDR3 is made up of 17 amino acids. CDR1 and CDR2 (germline): SQVTM, ANQGSEA. The CDR3 spells CSVAQSFAGAPSYEQYF. As DNA, the CDR3 is TGCAGCGTGGCCCAGAGCTTTGCGGGAGCCCCCTCCTACGAGCAGTACTTC.

V gene TRBV2 combines with J gene TRBJ2-3, with 15 bases fitting TRBD2. Germline assignment: CDR1 SNHLY and CDR2 FYNNEI. CDR3 length equals 18 residues. Trimming removed 10 bases from V and 1 base from J; junction bases left unmatched: 12. In nucleotides, the CDR3 is TGTGCCACCACGACGGGACTAGCGGGGGGTTTTCGCACAGATACGCAGTATTTT. It specifies CATTTGLAGGFRTDTQYF.

The rearrangement uses TRBV4-1 and TRBJ2-7; TRBD1 might be the D (6 bases). Germline V gene lookup returns CDR1 MGHRA and CDR2 YSYEKL. The CDR3 extends over 16 amino acids. Deletions cut 0 bases from V and 1 base from J, with 13 bases between. The CDR3 here is CASSQEDIRGSYEQYF. The CDR3 DNA reads as TGCGCCAGCAGCCAAGAAGACATTAGGGGGTCCTACGAGCAGTACTTC.

The chain uses TRBV5-4 and TRBJ2-3; 12 bases align to TRBD2. The CDR3 consists of 17 residues. From germline, CDR1 is SGHNT and CDR2 YYREEE (reference sequence). J was trimmed by 3 bases and V by 4 bases; bases with no gene match: 9. As DNA, the CDR3 is TGTGCCAGCAGCCCGAGACTAGCGGGGGCTGGGACAGATACGCAGTATTTT. Translation: CASSPRLAGAGTDTQYF.

The chain employs TRBV5-4 and TRBJ2-5; D call uncertain. The CDR3 covers 14 residues. CDR1 and CDR2 from the germline V gene are SGHNT and YYREEE (reference sequence). Between the trimmed V and J ends, which lost 5 bases and 2 bases, there was a span of 13 bases. The CDR3 sequence is CASRRDKAQETQYF. The CDR3 DNA follows: TGTGCCAGCAGGCGTGACAAGGCTCAAGAGACCCAGTACTTC.

The chain is built from TRBV6-1 and TRBJ2-1, with a weak D call TRBD2 (5 bases). Trimming cost V 1 base and J 1 base, with 14 bases left between them. The CDR3 sequence is 17 residues long. Germline-derived CDR1 and CDR2 are MNHNS and SASEGT. The CDR3 loop is CASSEDGVVPSYNEQFF. The CDR3 DNA follows: TGTGCCAGCAGTGAAGACGGGGTAGTCCCTTCCTACAATGAGCAGTTCTTC.

The gene calls are TRBV28 and TRBJ1-2; D gene unclear. From germline, CDR1 is MDHEN and CDR2 SYDVKM. The CDR3 has 13 amino acids. The V and J ends lost 2 bases and 3 bases respectively, with 7 bases between them. The CDR3 protein is CASSLTDYYGYTF. CDR3 nucleotide sequence: TGTGCCAGCAGTTTAACCGACTACTATGGCTACACCTTC.

This chain links TRBV7-6 with TRBJ2-1; TRBD2 aligns across 9 bases. The V segment lost 5 bases and the J segment 3 bases; nucleotides outside the gene matches: 17. The CDR3 is made up of 19 amino acids. The germline V gene encodes CDR1 SGHVS and CDR2 FNYEAQ. This CDR3 reads CASSVRLAEIPLNYNEQFF. In nucleotides, the CDR3 is TGTGCCAGCAGCGTTAGACTAGCGGAAATCCCCCTCAACTACAATGAGCAGTTCTTC.

The chain carries TRBV19 and TRBJ1-3; TRBD1 matches 8 bases. The CDR3 has 16 amino acids. Unmatched junction bases numbered 17, after V lost 8 bases and J lost 8 bases. The germline V gene has CDR1 LNHDA and CDR2 SQIVND (reference sequence). The CDR3 bases are TGTGCCAGTTCCTCCGGCTTTGGGACAGGCGTGGACACCATATATTTT. Translated: CASSSGFGTGVDTIYF.

The V gene is TRBV23-1, the J gene TRBJ1-2; no clear D gene. TRBV23-1 is an ORF, and what it does is uncertain. Trimming removed 9 bases from V and 8 bases from J, with 13 bases in between. The CDR3 spans 11 residues. The chain's CDR3 is CARVLPVGYTF. The CDR3 DNA reads TGCGCCAGAGTACTCCCGGTGGGCTACACCTTC.

V is TRBV11-1 and J is TRBJ2-7; 7 nucleotides align to TRBD1. The CDR3 is 14 amino acids. The germline CDR1 and CDR2 sequences are SGHAT and FQDESV (reference sequence). V was clipped by 5 bases and J by 4 bases; unmatched bases: 8. The CDR3 DNA is TGTGCCAGCAGCACAGGGGAGATCCCTTACGAGCAGTACTTC. It codes for CASSTGEIPYEQYF.

The CDR3 loop is CARGQMNTEAFF. The CDR3 DNA follows: TGTGCCAGGGGACAGATGAACACTGAAGCTTTCTTT. V is TRBV2 and J is TRBJ1-1; 7 nucleotides align to TRBD1. V lost 9 bases to trimming and J lost 0 bases; unmatched junction nucleotides: 1. The germline gives CDR1 SNHLY, CDR2 FYNNEI. CDR3 size: 12 residues.